In this sample, the clone carrying this T cell receptor beta chain turned up many times. What it recognizes is unknown. CDR1 is DFQATT, CDR2 SNEGSKA, per germline (reference sequence). V lost 3 bases and J lost 3; bases outside the gene matches: 2. The CDR3 spans 14 residues. The sample comes from a study of neurological immune-mediated disorders. Study conclusions and caveats: No sharing of CDR3 amino acid sequences was observed among expanded clones across subjects, suggesting private repertoires in all groups.

A single run covered 15-18 subjects with over 200 million TCR-beta sequences. TCRdb processed the 5' RACE reads anew with MiXCR; each CDR3 protein has one entry. The table has some 15,000 distinct CDR3 sequences, less than 25% seen once. Sequenced: PBMCs. The sequence came from a man in his forties or fifties in good health. The chain joins TRBV20-1 to TRBJ2-2; 9 bases agree with TRBD2. The CDR3 DNA follows: TGCAGTGCTAGTAGGACTAGCGACACCGGGGAGCTGTTTTTT. This codes for CSASRTSDTGELFF.